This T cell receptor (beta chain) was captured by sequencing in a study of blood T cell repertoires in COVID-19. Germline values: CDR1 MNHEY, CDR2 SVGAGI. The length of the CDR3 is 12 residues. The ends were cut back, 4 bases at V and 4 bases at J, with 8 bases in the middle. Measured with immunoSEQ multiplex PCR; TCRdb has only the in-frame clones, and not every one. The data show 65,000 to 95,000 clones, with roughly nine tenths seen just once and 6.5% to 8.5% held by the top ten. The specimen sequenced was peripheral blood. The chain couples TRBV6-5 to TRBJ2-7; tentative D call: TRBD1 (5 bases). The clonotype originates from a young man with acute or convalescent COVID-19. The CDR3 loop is CASSFKGYEQYF. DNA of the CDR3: TGTGCCAGCAGTTTCAAGGGGTACGAGCAGTACTTC.